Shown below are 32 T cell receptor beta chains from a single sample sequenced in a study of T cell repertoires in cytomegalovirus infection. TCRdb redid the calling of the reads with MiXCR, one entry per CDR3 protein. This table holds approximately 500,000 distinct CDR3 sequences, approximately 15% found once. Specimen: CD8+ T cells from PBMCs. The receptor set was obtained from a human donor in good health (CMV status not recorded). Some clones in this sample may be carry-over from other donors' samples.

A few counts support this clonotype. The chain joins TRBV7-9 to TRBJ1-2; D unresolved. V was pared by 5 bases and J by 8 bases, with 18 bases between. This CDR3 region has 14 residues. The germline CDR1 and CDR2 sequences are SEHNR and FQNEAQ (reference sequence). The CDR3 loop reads CASSGFDGLGGYTF. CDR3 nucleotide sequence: TGTGCCAGCAGCGGATTCGACGGCTTAGGCGGCTACACCTTC.

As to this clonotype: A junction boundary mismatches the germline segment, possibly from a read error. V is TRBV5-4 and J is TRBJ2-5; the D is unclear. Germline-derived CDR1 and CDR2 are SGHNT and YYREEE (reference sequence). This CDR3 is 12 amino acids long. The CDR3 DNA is TGTGCCAGCAGCTTGGTAGAAGAGACCCTGTACTTC. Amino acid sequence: CASSLVEETLYF.

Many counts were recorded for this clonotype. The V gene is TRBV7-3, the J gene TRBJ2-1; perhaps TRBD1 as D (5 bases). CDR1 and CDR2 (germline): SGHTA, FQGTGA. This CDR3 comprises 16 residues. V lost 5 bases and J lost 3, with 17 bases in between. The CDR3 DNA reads TGTGCCAGCAGCCTAGGGGTAATGGCCTTCTACAATGAGCAGTTCTTC. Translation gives CASSLGVMAFYNEQFF.

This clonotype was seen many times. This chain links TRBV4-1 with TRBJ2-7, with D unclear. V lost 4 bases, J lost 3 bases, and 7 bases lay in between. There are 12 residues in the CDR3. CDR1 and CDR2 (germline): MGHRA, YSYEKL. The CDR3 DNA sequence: TGCGCCAGCAGCCGCGACGACTACGAGCAGTACTTC. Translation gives CASSRDDYEQYF.

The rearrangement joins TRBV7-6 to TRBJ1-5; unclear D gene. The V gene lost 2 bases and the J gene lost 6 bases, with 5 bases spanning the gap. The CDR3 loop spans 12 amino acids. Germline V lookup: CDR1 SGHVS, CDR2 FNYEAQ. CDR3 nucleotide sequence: TGTGCCAGCAGCTTACAGTCTCAGCCCCAGCATTTT. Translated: CASSLQSQPQHF.

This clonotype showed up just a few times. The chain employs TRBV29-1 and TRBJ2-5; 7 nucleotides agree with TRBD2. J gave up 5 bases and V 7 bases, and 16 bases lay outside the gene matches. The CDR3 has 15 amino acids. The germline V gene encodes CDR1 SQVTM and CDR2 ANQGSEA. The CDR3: CSAPSASGVGETQYF. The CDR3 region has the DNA TGCAGCGCCCCGTCGGCTAGCGGAGTGGGGGAGACCCAGTACTTC.

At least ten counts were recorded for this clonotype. The CDR3: CASSLFGGVATNEKLFF. The CDR3 DNA reads TGTGCCAGCAGTTTATTTGGGGGAGTTGCAACTAATGAAAAACTGTTTTTT. The chain employs TRBV28 and TRBJ1-4; possibly TRBD1 for D (5 bases). CDR1 is MDHEN, CDR2 SYDVKM, per germline. The germline V and J ends were trimmed by 1 base and 0 bases, with 12 bases remaining between them. This CDR3 is built from 17 residues.

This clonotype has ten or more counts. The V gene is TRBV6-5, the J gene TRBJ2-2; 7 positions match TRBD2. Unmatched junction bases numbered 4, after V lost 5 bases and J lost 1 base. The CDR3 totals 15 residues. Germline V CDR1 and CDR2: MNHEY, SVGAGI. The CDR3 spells CASSHTSENTGELFF. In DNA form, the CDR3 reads TGTGCCAGCAGTCACACTAGCGAGAACACCGGGGAGCTGTTTTTT.

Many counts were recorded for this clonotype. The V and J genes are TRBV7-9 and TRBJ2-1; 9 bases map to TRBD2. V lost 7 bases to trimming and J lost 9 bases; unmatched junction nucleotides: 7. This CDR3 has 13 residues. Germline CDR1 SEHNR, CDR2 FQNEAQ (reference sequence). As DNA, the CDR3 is TGTGCCAGCATCGAGACTAGCGGACTTGAGCAGTTCTTC. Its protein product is CASIETSGLEQFF.

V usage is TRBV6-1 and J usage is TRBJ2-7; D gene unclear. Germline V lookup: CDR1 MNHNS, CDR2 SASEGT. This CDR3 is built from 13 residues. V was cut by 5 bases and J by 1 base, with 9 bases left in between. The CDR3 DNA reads TGTGCCAGCAGTCCTTTGTTTTCCTACGAGCAGTACTTC. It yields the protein CASSPLFSYEQYF.

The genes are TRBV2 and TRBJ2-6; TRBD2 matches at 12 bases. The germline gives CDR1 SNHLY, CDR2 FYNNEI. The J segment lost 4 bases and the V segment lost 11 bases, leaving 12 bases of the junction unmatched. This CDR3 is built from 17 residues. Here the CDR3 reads CAFRTSGTYPGANVLTF. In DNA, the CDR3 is TGTGCCTTCCGGACTAGCGGGACCTACCCCGGGGCCAACGTCCTGACTTTC.

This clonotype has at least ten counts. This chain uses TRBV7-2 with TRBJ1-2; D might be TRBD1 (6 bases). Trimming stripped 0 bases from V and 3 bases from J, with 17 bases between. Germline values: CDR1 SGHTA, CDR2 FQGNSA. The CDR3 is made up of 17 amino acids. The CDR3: CASSLAAQGREDYGYTF. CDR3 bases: TGTGCCAGCAGCTTAGCCGCCCAGGGGCGCGAGGACTATGGCTACACCTTC.

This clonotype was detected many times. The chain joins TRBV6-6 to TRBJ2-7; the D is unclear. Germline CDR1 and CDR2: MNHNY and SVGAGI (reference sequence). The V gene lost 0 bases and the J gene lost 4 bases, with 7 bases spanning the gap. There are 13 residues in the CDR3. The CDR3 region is CASSYSSDYEQYF. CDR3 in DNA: TGTGCCAGCAGTTACTCGAGCGATTACGAGCAGTACTTC.

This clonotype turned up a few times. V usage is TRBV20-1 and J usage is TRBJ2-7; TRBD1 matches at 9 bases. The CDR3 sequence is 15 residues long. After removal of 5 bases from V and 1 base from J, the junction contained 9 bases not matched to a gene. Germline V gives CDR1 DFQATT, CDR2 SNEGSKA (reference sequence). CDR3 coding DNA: TGCAGTGCTCGCCTCCCGGGACAGGGTTCCTACGAGCAGTACTTC. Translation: CSARLPGQGSYEQYF.

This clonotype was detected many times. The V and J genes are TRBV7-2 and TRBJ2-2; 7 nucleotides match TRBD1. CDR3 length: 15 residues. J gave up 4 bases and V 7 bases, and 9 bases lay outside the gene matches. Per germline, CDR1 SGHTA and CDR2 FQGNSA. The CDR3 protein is CASTPRGPGTGELFF. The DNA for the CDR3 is TGTGCCAGCACCCCGAGGGGGCCGGGCACCGGGGAGCTGTTTTTT.

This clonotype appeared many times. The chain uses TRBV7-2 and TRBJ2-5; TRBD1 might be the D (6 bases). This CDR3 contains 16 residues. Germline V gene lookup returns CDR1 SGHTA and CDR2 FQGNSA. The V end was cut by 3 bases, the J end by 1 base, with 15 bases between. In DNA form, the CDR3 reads TGTGCCAGCAGCTTGGGACAAGGCCTTTTCCAAGAGACCCAGTACTTC. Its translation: CASSLGQGLFQETQYF.

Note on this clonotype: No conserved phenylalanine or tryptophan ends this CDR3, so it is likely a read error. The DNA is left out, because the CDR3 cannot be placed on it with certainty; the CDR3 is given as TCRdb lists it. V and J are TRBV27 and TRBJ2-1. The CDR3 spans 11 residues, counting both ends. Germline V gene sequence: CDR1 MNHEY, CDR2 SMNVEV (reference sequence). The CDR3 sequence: CASSYGRRTFL.

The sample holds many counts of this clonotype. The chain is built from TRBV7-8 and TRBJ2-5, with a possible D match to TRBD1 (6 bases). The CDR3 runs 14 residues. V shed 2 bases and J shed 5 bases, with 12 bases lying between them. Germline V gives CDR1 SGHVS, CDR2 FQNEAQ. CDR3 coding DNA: TGTGCCAGCAGCTTAACAGGGCGTTGGGAGACCCAGTACTTC. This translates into CASSLTGRWETQYF.

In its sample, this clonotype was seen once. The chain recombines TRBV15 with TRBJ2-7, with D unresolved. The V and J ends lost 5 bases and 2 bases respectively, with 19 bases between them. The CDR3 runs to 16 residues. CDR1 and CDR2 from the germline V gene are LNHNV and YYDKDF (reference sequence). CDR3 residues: CATSRVPRSGAYEQYF. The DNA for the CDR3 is TGTGCCACCAGCCGAGTCCCCCGCAGTGGGGCCTACGAGCAGTACTTC. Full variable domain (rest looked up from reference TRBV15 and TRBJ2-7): DAMVIQNPRYQVTQFGKPVTLSCSQTLNHNVMYWYQQKSSQAPKLLFHYYDKDFNNEADTPDNFQSRRPNTSFCFLDIRSPGLGDTAMYLCATSRVPRSGAYEQYFGPGTRLTVT.

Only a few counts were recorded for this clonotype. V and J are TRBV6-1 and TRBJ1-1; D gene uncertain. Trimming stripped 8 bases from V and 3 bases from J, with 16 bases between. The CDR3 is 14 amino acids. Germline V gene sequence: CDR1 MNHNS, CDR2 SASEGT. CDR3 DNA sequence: TGTGCCAGCGCGGCTGAGACTACGGACACTGAAGCTTTCTTT. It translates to CASAAETTDTEAFF.

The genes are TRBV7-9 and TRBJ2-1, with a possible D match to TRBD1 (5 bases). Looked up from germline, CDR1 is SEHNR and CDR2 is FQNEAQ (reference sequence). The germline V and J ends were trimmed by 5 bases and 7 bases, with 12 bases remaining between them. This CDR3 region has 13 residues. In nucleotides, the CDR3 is TGTGCCAGCAGCCCCATTAGGGGAAATGAGCAGTTCTTC. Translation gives CASSPIRGNEQFF.

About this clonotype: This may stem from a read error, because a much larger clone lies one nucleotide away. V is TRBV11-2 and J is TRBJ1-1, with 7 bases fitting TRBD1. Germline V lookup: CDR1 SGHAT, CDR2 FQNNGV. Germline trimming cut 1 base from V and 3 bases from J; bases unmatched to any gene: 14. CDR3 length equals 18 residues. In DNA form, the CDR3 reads TGTGCCAGCAGCTTAGCCCCGGGACAGCAAGGTCCAGACACTGAAGCTTTCTTT. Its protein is CASSLAPGQQGPDTEAFF.

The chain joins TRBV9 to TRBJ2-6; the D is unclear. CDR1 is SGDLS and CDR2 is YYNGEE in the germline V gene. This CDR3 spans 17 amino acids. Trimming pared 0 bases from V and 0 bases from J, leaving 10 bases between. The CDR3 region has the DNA TGTGCCAGCAGCGTAGGGGGAAGGCTCTCTGGGGCCAACGTCCTGACTTTC. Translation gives CASSVGGRLSGANVLTF.

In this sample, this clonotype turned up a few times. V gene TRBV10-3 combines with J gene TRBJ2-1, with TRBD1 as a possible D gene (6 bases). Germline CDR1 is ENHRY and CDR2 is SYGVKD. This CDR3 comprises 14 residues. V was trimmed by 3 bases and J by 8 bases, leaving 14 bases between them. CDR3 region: CAISDPGGADEQFF. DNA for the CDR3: TGTGCCATCAGTGATCCTGGGGGCGCGGATGAGCAGTTCTTC.

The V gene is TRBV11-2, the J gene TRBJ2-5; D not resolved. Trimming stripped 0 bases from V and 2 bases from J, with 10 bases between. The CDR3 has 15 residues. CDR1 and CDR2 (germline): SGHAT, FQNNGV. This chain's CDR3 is CASSLEIGPQETQYF. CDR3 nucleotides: TGTGCCAGCAGCTTAGAAATAGGGCCTCAAGAGACCCAGTACTTC.

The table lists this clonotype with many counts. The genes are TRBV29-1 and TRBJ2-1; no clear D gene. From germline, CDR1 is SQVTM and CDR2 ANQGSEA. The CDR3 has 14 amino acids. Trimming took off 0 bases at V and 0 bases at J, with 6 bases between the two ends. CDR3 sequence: CSVEETLSYNEQFF. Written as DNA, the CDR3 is TGCAGCGTTGAAGAAACCCTCTCCTACAATGAGCAGTTCTTC.

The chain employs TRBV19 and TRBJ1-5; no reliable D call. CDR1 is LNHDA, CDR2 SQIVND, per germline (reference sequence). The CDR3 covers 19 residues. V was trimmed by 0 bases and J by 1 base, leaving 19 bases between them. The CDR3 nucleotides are TGTGCCAGTAGTATAGATCCCCCAGAAAGGGCCCAAAGCAATCAGCCCCAGCATTTT. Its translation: CASSIDPPERAQSNQPQHF.

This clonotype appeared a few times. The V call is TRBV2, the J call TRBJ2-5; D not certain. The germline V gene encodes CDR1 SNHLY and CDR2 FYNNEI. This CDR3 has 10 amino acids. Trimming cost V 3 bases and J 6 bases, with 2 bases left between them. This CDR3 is CASSDQTQYF. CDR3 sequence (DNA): TGTGCCAGCAGTGACCAGACCCAGTACTTC.

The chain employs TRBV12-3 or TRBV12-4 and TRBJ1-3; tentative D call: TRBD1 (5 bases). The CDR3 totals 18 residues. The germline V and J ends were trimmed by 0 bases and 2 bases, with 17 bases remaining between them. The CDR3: CASSLAGAGRKPGNTIYF. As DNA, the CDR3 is TGTGCCAGCAGTTTAGCGGGAGCAGGGAGAAAGCCTGGAAACACCATATATTTT.

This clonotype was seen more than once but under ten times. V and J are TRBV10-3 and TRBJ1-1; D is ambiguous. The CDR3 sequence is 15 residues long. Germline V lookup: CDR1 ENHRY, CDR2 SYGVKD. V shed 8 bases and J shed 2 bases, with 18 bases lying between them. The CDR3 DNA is TGTGCCATCCGCTTTACCCCACAAATCAACACTGAAGCTTTCTTT. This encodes CAIRFTPQINTEAFF.

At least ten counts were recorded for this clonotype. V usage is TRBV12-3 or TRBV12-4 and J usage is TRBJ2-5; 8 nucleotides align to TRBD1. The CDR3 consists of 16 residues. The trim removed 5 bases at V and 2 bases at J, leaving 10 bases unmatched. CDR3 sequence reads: CASSQQQGGWQETQYF. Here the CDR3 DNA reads TGTGCCAGCAGTCAGCAACAGGGGGGATGGCAAGAGACCCAGTACTTC.

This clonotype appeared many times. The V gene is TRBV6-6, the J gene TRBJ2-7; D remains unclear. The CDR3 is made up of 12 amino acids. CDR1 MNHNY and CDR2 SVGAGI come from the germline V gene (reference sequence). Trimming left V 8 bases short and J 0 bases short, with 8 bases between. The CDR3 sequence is CASAETSYEQYF. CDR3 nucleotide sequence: TGTGCCAGCGCGGAAACCTCCTACGAGCAGTACTTC.